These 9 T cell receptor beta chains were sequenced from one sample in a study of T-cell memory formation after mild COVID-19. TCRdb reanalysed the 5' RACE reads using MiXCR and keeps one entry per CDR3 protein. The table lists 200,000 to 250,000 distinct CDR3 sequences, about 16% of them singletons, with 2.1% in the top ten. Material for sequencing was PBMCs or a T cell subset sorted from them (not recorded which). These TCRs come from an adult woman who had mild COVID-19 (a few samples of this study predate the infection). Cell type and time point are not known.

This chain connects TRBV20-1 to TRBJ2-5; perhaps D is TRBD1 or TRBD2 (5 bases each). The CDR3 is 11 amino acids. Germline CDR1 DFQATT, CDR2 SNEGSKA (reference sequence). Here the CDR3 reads CSGALGETQYF. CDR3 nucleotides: TGCAGCGGGGCTTTAGGAGAGACCCAGTACTTC.

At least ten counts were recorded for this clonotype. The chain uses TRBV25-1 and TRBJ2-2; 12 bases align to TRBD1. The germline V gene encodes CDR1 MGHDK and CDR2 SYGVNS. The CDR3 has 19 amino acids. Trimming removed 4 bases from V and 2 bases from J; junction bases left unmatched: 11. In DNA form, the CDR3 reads TGTGCCAGCAGTGGACCTTTGGGACAGGGGGCCATAAACACCGGGGAGCTGTTTTTT. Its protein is CASSGPLGQGAINTGELFF.

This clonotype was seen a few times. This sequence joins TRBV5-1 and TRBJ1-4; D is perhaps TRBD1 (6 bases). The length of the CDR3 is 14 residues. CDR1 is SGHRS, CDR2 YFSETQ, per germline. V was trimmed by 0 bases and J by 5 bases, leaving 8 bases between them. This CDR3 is CASSLAGVNEKLFF. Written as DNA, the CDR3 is TGCGCCAGCAGCTTGGCAGGGGTAAATGAAAAACTGTTTTTT.

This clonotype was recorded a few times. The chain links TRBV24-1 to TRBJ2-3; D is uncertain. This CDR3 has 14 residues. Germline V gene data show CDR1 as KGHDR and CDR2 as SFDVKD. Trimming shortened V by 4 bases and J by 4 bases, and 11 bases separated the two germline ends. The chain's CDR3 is CATSDPGRADTQYF. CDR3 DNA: TGTGCCACCAGTGACCCAGGCCGAGCAGATACGCAGTATTTT.

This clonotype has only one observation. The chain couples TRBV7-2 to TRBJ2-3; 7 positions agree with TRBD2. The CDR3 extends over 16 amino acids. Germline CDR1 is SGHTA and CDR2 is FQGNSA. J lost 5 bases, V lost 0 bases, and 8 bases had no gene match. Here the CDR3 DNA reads TGTGCCAGCAGCTTAGCCGGGCGGGAGCCCCAAGATACGCAGTATTTT. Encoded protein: CASSLAGREPQDTQYF.

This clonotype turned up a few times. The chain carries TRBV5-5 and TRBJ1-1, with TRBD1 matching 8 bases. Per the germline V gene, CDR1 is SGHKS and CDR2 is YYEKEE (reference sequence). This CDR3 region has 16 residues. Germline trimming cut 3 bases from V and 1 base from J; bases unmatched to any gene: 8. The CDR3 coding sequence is TGTGCCAGCAGCTCCATAACCGGGACAGGGAACACTGAAGCTTTCTTT. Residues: CASSSITGTGNTEAFF.

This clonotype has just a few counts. The CDR3 DNA reads as TGTGCCAGCAGACGAGACAGAACTCTCACAGATACGCAGTATTTT. Protein sequence: CASRRDRTLTDTQYF. The chain has TRBV6-2 or TRBV6-3 and TRBJ2-3, with D possibly TRBD1 on 5 matching bases. The V and J ends lost 6 bases and 2 bases respectively, with 15 bases between them. Per germline, CDR1 MNHEY and CDR2 SVGEGT. There are 15 residues in the CDR3.

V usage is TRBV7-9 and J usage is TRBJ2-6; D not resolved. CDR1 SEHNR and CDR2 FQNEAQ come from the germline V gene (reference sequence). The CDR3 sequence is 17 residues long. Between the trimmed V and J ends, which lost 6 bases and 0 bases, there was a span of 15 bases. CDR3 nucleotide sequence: TGTGCCAGCAGGAACCCCCCTTGGGGCTCTGGGGCCAACGTCCTGACTTTC. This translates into CASRNPPWGSGANVLTF.

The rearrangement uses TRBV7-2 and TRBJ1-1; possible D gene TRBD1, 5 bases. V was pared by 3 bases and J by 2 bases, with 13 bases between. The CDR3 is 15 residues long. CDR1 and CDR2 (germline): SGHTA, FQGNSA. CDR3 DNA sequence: TGTGCCAGCAGCTTCCACGGGGCAGACAACACTGAAGCTTTCTTT. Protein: CASSFHGADNTEAFF.